Below, one T cell receptor (beta chain) is given with its context. Its antigen is currently unknown. Sequencing used immunoSEQ multiplex PCR; TCRdb keeps in-frame clones, though not all of them. The sample yields tens of thousands of clones, 82% seen once. The V and J ends lost 4 bases and 4 bases respectively, with 22 bases between them. This CDR3 contains 17 residues. From germline, CDR1 is SEHNR and CDR2 FQNEAQ (reference sequence). Stated time point: week 47, end of study. With topical imiquimod, each dose of the vaccine consisted of 300 ug of mutant IDH1 20-mer peptide. This specimen belongs to a study of a mutant IDH1 vaccine in newly diagnosed glioma.

This TCR was sampled from a man aged 35 to 55 with glioma. Some clones in this sample may be carry-over from other donors' samples. Sequenced material: PBMCs, taken from a glioma patient whose treatment included an IDH1 peptide vaccine. The V gene is TRBV7-9, the J gene TRBJ1-1; tentatively, D is TRBD1 (6 bases). This CDR3 is CASSSTGGIIIGTEAFF. CDR3 DNA sequence: TGTGCCAGCAGCTCCACGGGGGGCATCATCATTGGCACTGAAGCTTTCTTT.